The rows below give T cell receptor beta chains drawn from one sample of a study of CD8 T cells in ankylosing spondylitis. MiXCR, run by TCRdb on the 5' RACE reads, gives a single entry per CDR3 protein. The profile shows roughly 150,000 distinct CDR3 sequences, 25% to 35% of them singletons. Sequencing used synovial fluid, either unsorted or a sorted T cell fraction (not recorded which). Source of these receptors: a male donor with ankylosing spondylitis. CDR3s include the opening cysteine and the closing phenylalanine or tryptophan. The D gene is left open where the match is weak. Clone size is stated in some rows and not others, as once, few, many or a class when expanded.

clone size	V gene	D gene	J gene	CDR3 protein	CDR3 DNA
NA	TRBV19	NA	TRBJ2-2	CASKTGTNTGELFF	TGTGCCAGTAAGACGGGGACGAACACCGGGGAGCTGTTTTTT
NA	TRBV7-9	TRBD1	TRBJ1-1	CASSSGGEAFF	TGTGCCAGCAGCTCAGGGGGCGAAGCTTTCTTT
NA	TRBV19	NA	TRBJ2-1	CASSMGGAYNEQFF	TGTGCCAGTAGTATGGGCGGAGCCTACAATGAGCAGTTCTTC
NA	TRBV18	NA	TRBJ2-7	CASSPQNYEQYF	TGTGCCAGCTCACCACAGAACTACGAGCAGTACTTC
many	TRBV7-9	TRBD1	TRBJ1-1	CASSLGTGHGTEAFF	TGTGCCAGCAGCTTAGGGACAGGGCATGGCACTGAAGCTTTCTTT
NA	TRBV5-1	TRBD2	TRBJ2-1	CASNQGLAGLNEGFF	TGCGCCAGCAACCAGGGACTAGCGGGACTTAATGAGGGCTTCTTC
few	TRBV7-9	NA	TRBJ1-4	CASSLGQIATNEKLFF	TGTGCCAGCAGCTTAGGGCAGATTGCAACTAATGAAAAACTGTTTTTT
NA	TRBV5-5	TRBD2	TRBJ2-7	CASSFYGLADYEQYF	TGTGCCAGCAGCTTTTACGGACTAGCTGACTACGAGCAGTACTTC
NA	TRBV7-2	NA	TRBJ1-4	CASSPGRTSEKLFF	TGTGCCAGCAGCCCGGGACGTACGTCCGAAAAACTGTTTTTT
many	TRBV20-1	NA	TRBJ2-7	CSASVGVHSYEQYF	TGCAGTGCCTCAGTTGGGGTCCACTCCTACGAGCAGTACTTC
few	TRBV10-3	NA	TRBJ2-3	CASGSSTDTQYF	TGTGCCAGCGGCTCTAGCACAGATACGCAGTATTTT
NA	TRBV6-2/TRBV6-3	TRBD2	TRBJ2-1	CASSQPGTSGNNEQFF	TGTGCCAGCAGTCAGCCCGGGACTAGCGGGAACAATGAGCAGTTCTTC
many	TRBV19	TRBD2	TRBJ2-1	CASSSSGSPFF	TGTGCCAGTAGCTCAAGCGGGAGCCCGTTCTTC
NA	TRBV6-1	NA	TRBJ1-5	CASSAQGPYSNQPQHF	TGTGCCAGCAGCGCCCAGGGCCCTTATAGCAATCAGCCCCAGCATTTT
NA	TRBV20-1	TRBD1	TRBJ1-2	CSARQTGVGYGYTF	TGCAGTGCTAGACAGACAGGGGTGGGCTATGGCTACACCTTC
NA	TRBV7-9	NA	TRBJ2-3	CASSDWGGRPDTQYF	TGTGCCAGCAGCGATTGGGGGGGGCGCCCAGATACGCAGTATTTT
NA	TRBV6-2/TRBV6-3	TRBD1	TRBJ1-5	CASSYSPDRGGHF	TGTGCCAGCAGTTACTCGCCGGACAGGGGGGGGCATTTT
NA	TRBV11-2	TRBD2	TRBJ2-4	CASSLMPAGLPQLRNIQYF	TGTGCCAGCAGCTTAATGCCAGCGGGACTGCCTCAACTCAGAAACATTCAGTACTTC
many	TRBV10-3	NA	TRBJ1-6	CAIRQGRGVSPLHF	TGTGCCATCAGACAGGGAAGAGGTGTTTCACCCCTCCACTTT
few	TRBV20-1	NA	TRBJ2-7	CSARKRQTSSDEQYF	TGCAGTGCTAGGAAGAGACAGACGTCCTCTGACGAGCAGTACTTC
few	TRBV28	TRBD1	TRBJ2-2	CASSSASGGTARELFF	TGTGCCAGCAGTTCCGCCTCAGGGGGCACCGCACGGGAGCTGTTTTTT
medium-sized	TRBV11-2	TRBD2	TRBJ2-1	CASSLVRGGRNEQFF	TGTGCCAGCAGCTTAGTCCGGGGGGGTCGGAATGAGCAGTTCTTC
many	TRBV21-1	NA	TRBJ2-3	CASSPTPNTQYF	TGTGCCAGCAGCCCAACCCCCAATACGCAGTATTTT
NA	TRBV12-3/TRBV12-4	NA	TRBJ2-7	CASSFTHHEQYF	TGTGCCAGCAGTTTTACCCATCACGAGCAGTACTTC
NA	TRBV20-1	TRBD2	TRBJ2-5	CSAWTSQETQYF	TGCAGTGCGTGGACTAGTCAAGAGACCCAGTACTTC
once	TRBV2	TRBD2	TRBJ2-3	CASSDRRGGSDTQYF	TGTGCCAGCAGTGACCGGCGGGGGGGTTCAGATACGCAGTATTTT
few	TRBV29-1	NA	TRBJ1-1	CSVGITETNTEAFF	TGCAGCGTTGGAATCACCGAGACAAACACTGAAGCTTTCTTT